These 8 T cell receptor beta chains were all obtained from the same sample, sequenced in a study of long-term antiretroviral therapy in people with HIV. The authors ran the immunoSEQ assay, v3.0, at survey level. Method: immunoSEQ multiplex PCR; TCRdb's copy keeps in-frame clones and lacks some. The repertoire includes approximately 15,000 clones, more than 75% of them detected once, and roughly 12% sits in the top ten. The input for sequencing was unsorted PBMCs, taken 6.9 years after starting antiretroviral therapy. These receptors all come from a man aged 50-60 years with HIV.

This rearrangement joins TRBV5-4 to TRBJ2-4; 12 bases are a match to TRBD1. Germline V gives CDR1 SGHNT, CDR2 YYREEE (reference sequence). There are 18 residues in the CDR3. V shed 0 bases, J shed 7 bases, and the junction held 11 bases outside the gene matches. CDR3 region: CASSLGTGTGGVRNIQYF. In nucleotides, the CDR3 is TGTGCCAGCAGCTTGGGAACCGGGACAGGGGGCGTCAGGAACATTCAGTACTTC.

This sequence joins TRBV11-2 and TRBJ2-5; the match to TRBD2 covers 7 bases. CDR1 and CDR2 (germline): SGHAT, FQNNGV. Unmatched junction bases numbered 6, after V lost 1 base and J lost 4 bases. The CDR3 contains 15 residues. The CDR3 region has the DNA TGTGCCAGCAGCTTAGGAGGGAGGGCAGTAGAGACCCAGTACTTC. Its protein is CASSLGGRAVETQYF.

The rearrangement links TRBV9 to TRBJ2-3, with D maybe TRBD2 (6 bases). Trimming cost V 4 bases and J 7 bases, with 13 bases left between them. This CDR3 region has 13 residues. Germline values: CDR1 SGDLS, CDR2 YYNGEE. CDR3 nucleotide sequence: TGTGCCAGCAGCACGAGCGGGCTCAATACGCAGTATTTT. Protein: CASSTSGLNTQYF.

This clone came up once. The rearrangement joins TRBV7-2 to TRBJ2-1; 7 bases are shared with TRBD2. The J segment lost 1 base and the V segment lost 8 bases, leaving 8 bases of the junction unmatched. The germline gives CDR1 SGHTA, CDR2 FQGNSA. The CDR3 is 15 residues long. CDR3 sequence: CASRRAGESYNEQFF. The DNA of the CDR3 is TGTGCCAGCCGCCGGGCGGGAGAGTCCTACAATGAGCAGTTCTTC.

CDR3 amino acids: CAISPDRASNQPQHF. DNA of the CDR3: TGTGCCATCAGCCCAGACAGGGCAAGCAATCAGCCCCAGCATTTT. The V gene is TRBV10-3, the J gene TRBJ1-5, with 7 nucleotides matching TRBD1. This CDR3 comprises 15 residues. V trimming: 6 bases; J trimming: 1 base; junction bases outside the gene matches: 6. The germline V gene encodes CDR1 ENHRY and CDR2 SYGVKD.

The chain recombines TRBV27 with TRBJ2-2, with 7 bases that match TRBD2. The CDR3 has 17 amino acids. CDR1 is MNHEY, CDR2 SMNVEV, per germline (reference sequence). V was pared by 1 base and J by 4 bases, with 9 bases of the junction left unmatched. CDR3 loop: CASSLLERSSGTGELFF. The DNA of the CDR3 is TGTGCCAGCAGTTTATTGGAACGGTCTAGCGGCACCGGGGAGCTGTTTTTT.

V gene TRBV27 combines with J gene TRBJ2-2; 7 bases align to TRBD2. This CDR3 spans 15 amino acids. V was clipped by 4 bases and J by 6 bases; unmatched bases: 8. Germline-derived CDR1 and CDR2 are MNHEY and SMNVEV (reference sequence). CDR3 in DNA: TGTGCCAGCAGTTGGACTAGTCGAGTGGCCGGGGAGCTGTTTTTT. Protein product: CASSWTSRVAGELFF.

The CDR3 nucleotides are TGTGCCACCGCGGGGGCACCTAATGAAAAACTGTTTTTT. Protein: CATAGAPNEKLFF. This rearrangement joins TRBV28 to TRBJ1-4, with D maybe TRBD1 (6 bases). Trimming removed 10 bases at V and 3 bases at J, with 12 bases between. CDR3 length: 13 amino acids. Germline CDR1 reads MDHEN; CDR2 reads SYDVKM. The full variable domain, its missing parts supplied by reference TRBV28 and TRBJ1-4, is DVKVTQSSRYLVKRTGEKVFLECVQDMDHENMFWYRQDPGLGLRLIYFSYDVKMKEKGDIPEGYSVSREKKERFSLILESASTNQTSMYLCATAGAPNEKLFFGSGTQLSVL.